The entry below gives a single TCR beta chain sequence along with its context. As yet, its antigen is unknown. Germline CDR1 and CDR2: SQVTM and ANQGSEA. The CDR3 extends over 10 amino acids. Trimming took off 3 bases at V and 13 bases at J, with 9 bases between the two ends. This entry comes from a study of Graves' ophthalmopathy and Graves' hyperthyroidism. Study information: Peripheral blood sampling preceded any treatment and occurred at initial diagnosis.

General study findings and limits: Blood samples also showed most expanded thyroid clonotypes exceeding 0.001 frequency.

As the template, RNA transcripts were used to amplify TCR beta CDR3 regions. Following a first-round RT-PCR that used HTBI primers, a second-round multiplex PCR was carried out. TCRdb recomputed calls from the multiplex PCR reads with MiXCR, one row per CDR3 protein. Among hundreds of thousands of distinct CDR3 sequences listed, over 40% were seen once. The chain joins TRBV29-1 to TRBJ2-2; possibly TRBD2 for D (6 bases). The source material was peripheral blood. The source of this sequence is an adult man with Graves' ophthalmopathy. The CDR3 loop reads CSVDSGRLFF. The CDR3 nucleotides are TGCAGCGTTGATTCCGGGAGGCTGTTTTTT.